The 20 T cell receptor beta chains listed next were all sequenced from one sample in a study of cytomegalovirus exposure and HLA in healthy donors. Assay used: immunoSEQ multiplex PCR; TCRdb lists only in-frame clones, some missing. The sample records 230,000 or so clones, just over 85% being singletons. The sequenced sample was PBMCs. These receptors were collected from a woman in her late teens or twenties in good health and CMV-seronegative.

Note on this clone: One junction end disagrees with the germline gene, perhaps due to a read error. The chain employs TRBV4-1 and TRBJ1-5; possible D gene TRBD1, 5 bases. CDR1 MGHRA and CDR2 YSYEKL come from the germline V gene. The CDR3 sequence is 13 residues long. CDR3 nucleotide sequence: TGCGCCAGCAGCCTCGACAGCTATCAACCCCAGCATTTT. It is translated as CASSLDSYQPQHF.

V gene TRBV7-9 combines with J gene TRBJ2-1; D is undetermined. The CDR3 is made up of 14 amino acids. CDR1 is SEHNR and CDR2 is FQNEAQ in the germline V gene (reference sequence). The ends were cut back, 3 bases at V and 0 bases at J, with 6 bases in the middle. The CDR3 reads CASSLSTSYNEQFF. The CDR3 bases are TGTGCCAGCAGCTTGAGTACCTCCTACAATGAGCAGTTCTTC.

The chain is built from TRBV28 and TRBJ1-2, with D uncertain. V was cut by 4 bases and J by 5 bases, with 17 bases left in between. Germline V gives CDR1 MDHEN, CDR2 SYDVKM. CDR3 length: 15 amino acids. The CDR3 bases are TGTGCCAGCAGTTCCTCCCCGGGTCAGCGTTATGGCTACACCTTC. Amino acids: CASSSSPGQRYGYTF.

The rearrangement joins TRBV19 to TRBJ1-2; D ambiguous. Trimming took off 6 bases at V and 3 bases at J, with 17 bases between the two ends. CDR3 length: 15 residues. Germline CDR1 and CDR2: LNHDA and SQIVND (reference sequence). In nucleotides, the CDR3 is TGTGCCAGTAGCGTCAGCGGTCTCGCCGACTATGGCTACACCTTC. This encodes CASSVSGLADYGYTF. The full variable domain, its missing parts supplied by reference TRBV19 and TRBJ1-2, is DGGITQSPKYLFRKEGQNVTLSCEQNLNHDAMYWYRQDPGQGLRLIYYSQIVNDFQKGDIAEGYSVSREKKESFPLTVTSAQKNPTAFYLCASSVSGLADYGYTFGSGTRLTVV.

The genes are TRBV6-5 and TRBJ2-7; perhaps TRBD1 as D (6 bases). V was trimmed by 0 bases and J by 5 bases, leaving 17 bases between them. Per the germline V gene, CDR1 is MNHEY and CDR2 is SVGAGI. The CDR3 length is 16 residues. The CDR3 DNA reads as TGTGCCAGCAGTTACTCAGACAGGCCGATCTTTGACGAGCAGTACTTC. Amino acids: CASSYSDRPIFDEQYF.

This chain uses TRBV6-1 with TRBJ2-7, with 7 bases fitting TRBD2. The CDR3 is made up of 16 amino acids. V dropped 4 bases and J dropped 2; count of bases not matched to a gene: 11. Per germline, CDR1 MNHNS and CDR2 SASEGT. The CDR3 region has the DNA TGTGCCAGCAGTGGGGTTTCTAGCGGTTCCACCTACGAGCAGTACTTC. Its protein product is CASSGVSSGSTYEQYF.

This chain connects TRBV2 to TRBJ2-2; perhaps TRBD2 as D (5 bases). Trimming took 1 base from V and 6 from J, leaving 6 bases between them. Germline lookup yields CDR1 SNHLY and CDR2 FYNNEI. The CDR3 is made up of 13 amino acids. The CDR3 bases are TGTGCCAGCAGTGAAGGGAGGCCCGGGGAGCTGTTTTTT. As protein: CASSEGRPGELFF.

The chain has TRBV5-3 and TRBJ1-1, with no clear D. TRBV5-3 is designated an ORF whose function remains uncertain. The ends were cut back, 0 bases at V and 1 base at J, with 4 bases in the middle. The CDR3 is 13 amino acids. In DNA, the CDR3 is TGTGCCAGAAGCTTGGCAGAGAACACTGAAGCTTTCTTT. Translation: CARSLAENTEAFF.

The chain employs TRBV27 and TRBJ2-7; TRBD2 matches at 7 bases. This CDR3 region has 14 residues. Germline lookup yields CDR1 MNHEY and CDR2 SMNVEV (reference sequence). The V segment lost 2 bases and the J segment 3 bases; nucleotides outside the gene matches: 4. The CDR3 sequence: CASSLQRDNYEQYF. The DNA of the CDR3 is TGTGCCAGCAGTTTACAGCGGGATAACTACGAGCAGTACTTC.

This sequence joins TRBV4-3 and TRBJ2-3; 7 nucleotides agree with TRBD2. The CDR3 consists of 13 residues. J lost 5 bases, V lost 4 bases, and 3 bases had no gene match. CDR1 and CDR2 from the germline V gene are LGHNA and YSLEER. The CDR3 loop is CASSPRTRDTQYF. The CDR3 DNA reads TGCGCCAGCAGCCCGCGGACTAGAGATACGCAGTATTTT.

The V call is TRBV11-2, the J call TRBJ2-5, with TRBD2 as a possible D gene (6 bases). The CDR3 spans 17 residues. Germline CDR1 is SGHAT and CDR2 is FQNNGV. V shed 4 bases and J shed 0 bases, with 18 bases lying between them. CDR3 DNA sequence: TGTGCCAGCAGCTCCGATGCTCTAGCGCACTACCAAGAGACCCAGTACTTC. This translates into CASSSDALAHYQETQYF.

The chain uses TRBV7-2 and TRBJ2-1; 9 bases map to TRBD2. Germline V gives CDR1 SGHTA, CDR2 FQGNSA. The CDR3 runs 19 residues. Trimming took 3 bases from V and 8 from J; bases not matched to a gene: 20. The CDR3 protein is CASSFPQREEEAPTHEQFF. CDR3 nucleotides: TGTGCCAGCAGCTTTCCCCAGCGGGAGGAGGAAGCCCCAACACATGAGCAGTTCTTC.

The chain couples TRBV2 to TRBJ1-4, with D possibly TRBD1 on 5 matching bases. The length of the CDR3 is 14 residues. Trimming took off 8 bases at V and 0 bases at J, with 10 bases between the two ends. Germline V CDR1 and CDR2: SNHLY, FYNNEI. The CDR3 reads CASRDSATNEKLFF. For the CDR3, the DNA is TGTGCCAGCCGAGACAGTGCAACTAATGAAAAACTGTTTTTT.

The V call is TRBV28, the J call TRBJ1-2; a weak D match, TRBD1 (5 bases). The germline V and J ends were trimmed by 6 bases and 0 bases, with 17 bases remaining between them. Germline V lookup: CDR1 MDHEN, CDR2 SYDVKM. The CDR3 is 16 amino acids. The CDR3 protein is CASSTGGDTTNYGYTF. CDR3 bases: TGTGCCAGCAGCACGGGGGGTGACACGACTAACTATGGCTACACCTTC.

V usage is TRBV6-5 and J usage is TRBJ2-5; perhaps TRBD2 as D (5 bases). Between the trimmed V and J ends, which lost 0 bases and 5 bases, there was a span of 16 bases. CDR3 length equals 16 residues. CDR1 and CDR2 from the germline V gene are MNHEY and SVGAGI. The CDR3 reads CASSYSLLAAVETQYF. The CDR3 coding sequence is TGTGCCAGCAGTTACTCGTTGCTAGCCGCGGTGGAGACCCAGTACTTC.

This chain connects TRBV11-3 to TRBJ2-7; D might be TRBD2 (5 bases). The germline V gene encodes CDR1 SGHNT and CDR2 YENEEA. This CDR3 spans 13 amino acids. The germline V and J ends were trimmed by 6 bases and 3 bases, with 12 bases remaining between them. The CDR3 reads CASSCRGCYEQYF. CDR3 sequence (DNA): TGTGCCAGCAGTTGCCGGGGATGCTACGAGCAGTACTTC. Based on the CDR3 plus reference TRBV11-3 and TRBJ2-7, the full variable domain is EAGVVQSPRYKIIEKKQPVAFWCNPISGHNTLYWYLQNLGQGPELLIRYENEEAVDDSQLPKDRFSAERLKGVDSTLKIQPAELGDSAVYLCASSCRGCYEQYFGPGTRLTVT.

This clone was seen a single time. This chain connects TRBV18 to TRBJ2-5, with 13 positions matching TRBD2. This CDR3 contains 16 residues. In germline, CDR1 is KGHSH, CDR2 LQKENI. The trim removed 3 bases at V and 6 bases at J, leaving 7 bases unmatched. The CDR3 sequence is CASSPLEGTSGKTQYF. CDR3 in DNA: TGTGCCAGCTCACCTCTCGAAGGGACTAGCGGGAAGACCCAGTACTTC.

CDR3: CASSTSGGYEQYF. For the CDR3, the DNA is TGTGCCAGTAGTACAAGCGGGGGCTACGAGCAGTACTTC. The J gene is TRBJ2-7, the V gene TRBV19, with 8 bases that match TRBD2. CDR3 length equals 13 residues. Trimming removed 4 bases from V and 3 bases from J; junction bases left unmatched: 2. Germline assignment: CDR1 LNHDA and CDR2 SQIVND (reference sequence).

The chain has TRBV27 and TRBJ2-2; 9 positions agree with TRBD2. There are 22 residues in the CDR3. V lost 6 bases to trimming and J lost 9 bases; unmatched junction nucleotides: 32. Germline assignment: CDR1 MNHEY and CDR2 SMNVEV (reference sequence). CDR3 region: CASRVSWGTLFPGLAVYRELFF. The CDR3 bases are TGTGCCAGCAGAGTAAGTTGGGGGACCCTTTTTCCGGGACTAGCAGTTTACAGGGAGCTGTTTTTT.

This rearrangement joins TRBV7-9 to TRBJ2-7, with 7 bases identical to TRBD1. Trimming took 3 bases from V and 3 from J; bases not matched to a gene: 2. Germline V gene lookup returns CDR1 SEHNR and CDR2 FQNEAQ (reference sequence). The CDR3 runs 13 residues. The CDR3, as DNA: TGTGCCAGCAGCTTGGGACAGTTCTACGAGCAGTACTTC. Encoded protein: CASSLGQFYEQYF. Supplemented by reference TRBV7-9 and TRBJ2-7, the full variable domain reads DTGVSQNPRHKITKRGQNVTFRCDPISEHNRLYWYRQTLGQGPEFLTYFQNEAQLEKSRLLSDRFSAERPKGSFSTLEIQRTEQGDSAMYLCASSLGQFYEQYFGPGTRLTVT.